These 17 T cell receptor beta chains came from one sample sequenced in a study of control samples from healthy donors and cancer patients. Measured with immunoSEQ multiplex PCR; TCRdb has only the in-frame clones, and not every one. The sample holds approximately 24,000 clones, approximately 85% seen once. The sequenced sample consisted of PBMCs. Source of these receptors: a man aged 55 to 70 with colorectal cancer.

The chain uses TRBV7-2 and TRBJ1-4; D gene uncertain. Germline V gene data show CDR1 as SGHTA and CDR2 as FQGNSA. The CDR3 has 15 residues. The germline V and J ends were trimmed by 5 bases and 1 base, with 11 bases remaining between them. The CDR3: CASSAQLLTNEKLFF. The CDR3 DNA is TGTGCCAGCAGCGCCCAGCTTTTAACTAATGAAAAACTGTTTTTT.

The genes are TRBV7-2 and TRBJ1-2, with D perhaps TRBD1 (6 bases). Trimming removed 5 bases from V and 7 bases from J, with 23 bases in between. The CDR3 length is 16 residues. The germline CDR1 and CDR2 sequences are SGHTA and FQGNSA. CDR3 region: CASSPFGGAFVSGYTF. CDR3 DNA: TGTGCCAGCAGCCCCTTTGGGGGGGCTTTTGTCTCTGGCTACACCTTC.

V and J are TRBV14 and TRBJ1-1, with no clear D. Germline lookup yields CDR1 SGHDN and CDR2 FVKESK. The CDR3 contains 11 residues. V was shortened by 4 bases and J by 8 bases, with 8 bases between the two germline ends. CDR3 residues: CASSPDAEAFF. The CDR3 DNA reads as TGTGCCAGCAGCCCGGACGCGGAAGCTTTCTTT.

This clone was recorded once. The chain links TRBV6-6 to TRBJ2-4; no clear D. CDR1 MNHNY and CDR2 SVGAGI come from the germline V gene (reference sequence). The CDR3 spans 16 residues. Trimming cost V 0 bases and J 0 bases, with 9 bases left between them. In DNA form, the CDR3 reads TGTGCCAGCAGTTACTCGGTGGCTTTAGCCAAAAACATTCAGTACTTC. Translation gives CASSYSVALAKNIQYF.

The chain recombines TRBV5-4 with TRBJ1-2; tentatively, D is TRBD1 (5 bases). In germline, CDR1 is SGHNT, CDR2 YYREEE (reference sequence). V lost 2 bases to trimming and J lost 4 bases, with 9 bases between them. The CDR3 runs 13 residues. CDR3 residues: CASSLEGSYGYTF. The CDR3 DNA reads TGTGCCAGCAGCTTAGAGGGGTCCTATGGCTACACCTTC.

The chain joins TRBV29-1 to TRBJ2-7, with 8 bases fitting TRBD2. This CDR3 has 13 residues. In germline, CDR1 is SQVTM, CDR2 ANQGSEA. Trimming removed 8 bases from V and 0 bases from J; junction bases left unmatched: 6. CDR3 sequence (DNA): TGCAGCACAGCGAGCGGGGGCTCCTACGAGCAGTACTTC. This codes for CSTASGGSYEQYF.

This sequence joins TRBV5-5 and TRBJ1-1; no firm D call. Trimming pared 2 bases from V and 0 bases from J, leaving 11 bases between. Germline V lookup: CDR1 SGHKS, CDR2 YYEKEE (reference sequence). This CDR3 is 15 amino acids long. The CDR3 bases are TGTGCCAGCAGCTTTACTCGGCAGCTGAACACTGAAGCTTTCTTT. Its protein product is CASSFTRQLNTEAFF.

With regard to this clone: Within the sample, other DNA sequences also encode this same CDR3. The gene calls are TRBV19 and TRBJ2-3, with a weak D call TRBD2 (7 bases). Per germline, CDR1 LNHDA and CDR2 SQIVND (reference sequence). With 3 bases removed from V and 1 base from J, the gap between germline ends came to 14 bases. The CDR3 runs to 16 residues. The CDR3 DNA sequence: TGTGCCAGTAGTATCTATGGGGGGGGGCGCACAGATACGCAGTATTTT. The encoded protein is CASSIYGGGRTDTQYF. Full variable domain (missing parts from reference TRBV19 and TRBJ2-3): DGGITQSPKYLFRKEGQNVTLSCEQNLNHDAMYWYRQDPGQGLRLIYYSQIVNDFQKGDIAEGYSVSREKKESFPLTVTSAQKNPTAFYLCASSIYGGGRTDTQYFGPGTRLTVL.

J is TRBJ1-3 and V is TRBV7-2, with 7 bases identical to TRBD1. This CDR3 region has 14 residues. J lost 1 base, V lost 4 bases, and 1 base had no gene match. Germline CDR1 reads SGHTA; CDR2 reads FQGNSA. CDR3 nucleotides: TGTGCCAGCAGCTCGACAGGGTCTGGAAACACCATATATTTT. This codes for CASSSTGSGNTIYF.

This clone has a single count. The genes are TRBV12-5 and TRBJ2-7, with D perhaps matching TRBD1 (6 bases). The CDR3 loop spans 14 amino acids. Trimming left V 2 bases short and J 6 bases short, with 14 bases between. From germline, CDR1 is LGHNT and CDR2 FRNRAP. CDR3 DNA: TGTGCTAGTGGTTTGTCCCCAGGGGAGTCCGAGCAGTACGTC. It specifies CASGLSPGESEQYV.

This chain links TRBV24-1 with TRBJ1-1; D not resolved. The CDR3 consists of 15 residues. V was trimmed by 2 bases and J by 2 bases, leaving 11 bases between them. CDR1 and CDR2 from the germline V gene are KGHDR and SFDVKD. CDR3 sequence: CATSDSTDPNTEAFF. The CDR3 DNA is TGTGCCACCAGTGATTCAACTGACCCAAACACTGAAGCTTTCTTT.

J is TRBJ1-4 and V is TRBV6-5; D call uncertain. Germline CDR1 MNHEY, CDR2 SVGAGI. There are 14 residues in the CDR3. Between the trimmed V and J ends, which lost 5 bases and 3 bases, there was a span of 10 bases. The CDR3 region is CASSPFVANEKLFF. The CDR3 nucleotides read TGTGCCAGCAGTCCATTTGTAGCTAATGAAAAACTGTTTTTT.

The sample holds a few counts of this clone. J is TRBJ1-5 and V is TRBV7-2; D remains ambiguous. This CDR3 has 16 amino acids. Per germline, CDR1 SGHTA and CDR2 FQGNSA. V lost 1 base to trimming and J lost 2 bases, with 12 bases between them. The DNA for the CDR3 is TGTGCCAGCAGCTTAGAGTTGGGATTTGGCAATCAGCCCCAGCATTTT. This sequence encodes CASSLELGFGNQPQHF.

The chain has TRBV7-2 and TRBJ2-7; TRBD2 agrees at 10 bases. The germline CDR1 and CDR2 sequences are SGHTA and FQGNSA. CDR3 length equals 18 residues. The trim removed 4 bases at V and 4 bases at J, leaving 16 bases unmatched. CDR3: CASSSLCNLAGADYEQYV. CDR3 DNA sequence: TGTGCCAGCAGCTCTCTATGTAATCTAGCGGGGGCCGATTACGAGCAGTACGTC.

The rearrangement uses TRBV19 and TRBJ1-1, with 10 bases that match TRBD1. The CDR3 loop spans 14 amino acids. V dropped 5 bases and J dropped 4; count of bases not matched to a gene: 4. From germline, CDR1 is LNHDA and CDR2 SQIVND (reference sequence). The CDR3 DNA reads TGTGCCAGTAGTTCGACAGGGGGCCGCACTGAAGCTTTCTTT. It encodes CASSSTGGRTEAFF.

In its sample, this clone was seen a few times. The rearrangement links TRBV2 to TRBJ2-3; D is unresolved. The CDR3 sequence is 13 residues long. The V end lost 0 bases, the J end lost 3 bases, and 4 bases lay between the germline ends. CDR1 is SNHLY, CDR2 FYNNEI, per germline. The CDR3 region has the DNA TGTGCCAGCAGTGAAGCGGGGACAGATACGCAGTATTTT. Amino acid sequence: CASSEAGTDTQYF.

The CDR3 is CASRMGGGTDTQYF. The CDR3 nucleotides read TGCGCCTCCCGTATGGGGGGGGGCACAGATACGCAGTATTTT. The chain has TRBV5-1 and TRBJ2-3; 7 bases line up with TRBD2. J gave up 1 base and V 10 bases, and 9 bases lay outside the gene matches. The CDR3 covers 14 residues. Germline loops: CDR1 SGHRS, CDR2 YFSETQ.